This TCR beta chain was sequenced during a study of T cells in Graves' hyperthyroidism and ophthalmopathy. The study, taken as a whole, reports: Prediction of ophthalmopathy progression came a median around 6.5 months pre-onset.

TCR beta CDR3 regions were amplified from RNA transcripts. Using the HTBI primer set, a first-round RT-PCR was run on the TCR CDR3. Each CDR3 protein gets one entry after TCRdb re-called the multiplex PCR reads with MiXCR. The sample has hundreds of thousands of distinct CDR3 sequences, approximately 14% seen once. This clonotype turned up a few times. Its antigen is as yet unknown. It was considered stable Graves' hyperthyroidism when ophthalmopathy did not progress within 18 months. Each 10 ml fresh peripheral blood draw supplied the PBMCs. The sequencing input was blood. The sequence was obtained from a woman aged 18-29 years with Graves' hyperthyroidism.

This CDR3 is CASSLEGWSTLLRNTIYF. The CDR3 DNA sequence: TGCGCCAGCAGCTTGGAGGGGTGGTCGACCCTATTGAGAAACACCATATATTTT. This rearrangement joins TRBV5-1 to TRBJ1-3, with a possible D match to TRBD1 (5 bases). The V and J ends lost 0 bases and 5 bases respectively, with 21 bases between them. Germline V gene lookup returns CDR1 SGHRS and CDR2 YFSETQ. The CDR3 has 18 amino acids.